The next 27 T cell receptor beta chains were all read from a single sample in a study of immune cell composition in non-small cell lung cancer. Measured with immunoSEQ multiplex PCR; TCRdb has only the in-frame clones, and not every one. Of about 6,700 clones in the sample, 70% are singletons; the top ten hold about 4.2%. The sequenced material came from lung tumor tissue. The receptor set was obtained from a human donor with non-small cell lung cancer.

This chain links TRBV5-1 with TRBJ2-1, with TRBD2 matching 8 bases. Germline V gene sequence: CDR1 SGHRS, CDR2 YFSETQ. J lost 3 bases, V lost 0 bases, and 5 bases had no gene match. The CDR3 extends over 16 amino acids. The CDR3 here is CASSLEGRGVYNEQFF. Here the CDR3 DNA reads TGCGCCAGCAGCTTGGAGGGGCGGGGGGTCTACAATGAGCAGTTCTTC.

V usage is TRBV19 and J usage is TRBJ1-1, with no clear D. Germline CDR1 reads LNHDA; CDR2 reads SQIVND (reference sequence). This CDR3 contains 10 residues. V shed 7 bases and J shed 8 bases, with 8 bases lying between them. The CDR3 protein is CASTGTEAFF. As DNA, the CDR3 is TGTGCCAGTACTGGTACAGAAGCTTTCTTT.

This clone was observed a handful of times. V and J are TRBV5-1 and TRBJ2-7; possibly TRBD2 for D (5 bases). V was cut by 2 bases and J by 6 bases, with 12 bases left in between. CDR3 length equals 13 residues. From germline, CDR1 is SGHRS and CDR2 YFSETQ. The CDR3, as DNA: TGCGCCAGCAGCTTATCAGGAAGCGGCGAGCAGTACTTC. The encoded protein is CASSLSGSGEQYF.

V and J are TRBV18 and TRBJ1-5; maybe TRBD1 (5 bases). V was shortened by 4 bases and J by 0 bases, with 16 bases between the two germline ends. Germline loops: CDR1 KGHSH, CDR2 LQKENI. The CDR3 has 17 residues. CDR3 nucleotides: TGTGCCAGCTCACATCGGGTGGGGCCGAATAGCAATCAGCCCCAGCATTTT. Its translation: CASSHRVGPNSNQPQHF. Drawing the rest from reference TRBV18 and TRBJ1-5, the complete variable domain is NAGVMQNPRHLVRRRGQEARLRCSPMKGHSHVYWYRQLPEEGLKFMVYLQKENIIDESGMPKERFSAEFPKEGPSILRIQQVVRGDSAAYFCASSHRVGPNSNQPQHFGDGTRLSIL.

The genes are TRBV7-2 and TRBJ2-2; D perhaps matches TRBD2 (5 bases). V dropped 1 base and J dropped 4 bases, with 16 bases sitting between them. Germline values: CDR1 SGHTA, CDR2 FQGNSA. This CDR3 has 17 residues. The CDR3 nucleotides are TGTGCCAGCAGCTTAGAGGGTCGGGGATACTCCACCGGGGAGCTGTTTTTT. Its translation: CASSLEGRGYSTGELFF.

V and J are TRBV2 and TRBJ1-5, with D perhaps TRBD1 (5 bases). V was trimmed by 3 bases and J by 4 bases, leaving 7 bases between them. CDR1 is SNHLY, CDR2 FYNNEI, per germline. This CDR3 spans 13 amino acids. In nucleotides, the CDR3 is TGTGCCAGCAGTGACAGGGAAAATCAGCCCCAGCATTTT. Its protein is CASSDRENQPQHF.

V usage is TRBV10-1 and J usage is TRBJ2-2; D is perhaps TRBD1 (6 bases). The CDR3 is 13 residues long. V lost 5 bases and J 4 bases, leaving 8 bases between the germline ends. Germline V gene data show CDR1 as WNHNN and CDR2 as SYGVQD (reference sequence). This CDR3 reads CASSLGGTGELFF. The CDR3 DNA is TGCGCCAGCAGTTTAGGGGGCACCGGGGAGCTGTTTTTT.

The gene calls are TRBV19 and TRBJ2-2, with D perhaps matching TRBD2 (6 bases). Trimming removed 3 bases from V and 0 bases from J, with 14 bases in between. Germline values: CDR1 LNHDA, CDR2 SQIVND (reference sequence). The CDR3 loop spans 17 amino acids. CDR3 loop: CASSILLRGANTGELFF. The DNA of the CDR3 is TGTGCCAGTAGTATCCTCCTTCGCGGGGCGAACACCGGGGAGCTGTTTTTT.

The V call is TRBV10-1, the J call TRBJ2-1; weak D call: TRBD2 (7 bases). The V end was cut by 2 bases, the J end by 10 bases, with 12 bases between. This CDR3 contains 13 residues. Germline V CDR1 and CDR2: WNHNN, SYGVQD (reference sequence). CDR3: CASSEGGAVEQFF. The CDR3 DNA reads as TGCGCCAGCAGTGAGGGGGGGGCTGTCGAGCAGTTCTTC.

The V and J genes are TRBV6-5 and TRBJ2-1, with a possible D match to TRBD2 (6 bases). This CDR3 contains 15 residues. V was pared by 6 bases and J by 6 bases, with 18 bases between. Per the germline V gene, CDR1 is MNHEY and CDR2 is SVGAGI. The CDR3 bases are TGTGCCAGCAGACCTCCTCGGGGGTGGGGCAATGAGCAGTTCTTC. Translated, it gives CASRPPRGWGNEQFF.

This chain's CDR3 is CASSTTTDTQYF. The CDR3 coding sequence is TGTGCCAGCAGCACTACTACAGATACGCAGTATTTT. The chain joins TRBV7-2 to TRBJ2-3; no definite D call. The CDR3 length is 12 residues. Trimming pared 5 bases from V and 3 bases from J, leaving 6 bases between. Germline CDR1 reads SGHTA; CDR2 reads FQGNSA.

The sample holds a few counts of this clone. The rearrangement joins TRBV15 to TRBJ1-2, with no clear D. The CDR3 spans 12 residues. Germline V gives CDR1 LNHNV, CDR2 YYDKDF (reference sequence). V was cut by 3 bases and J by 2 bases, with 4 bases left in between. The CDR3 is CATSRENYGYTF. In nucleotides, the CDR3 is TGTGCCACCAGCAGGGAGAACTATGGCTACACCTTC.

The chain couples TRBV2 to TRBJ2-1; D remains ambiguous. CDR1 SNHLY and CDR2 FYNNEI come from the germline V gene. V lost 8 bases and J lost 0, with 11 bases in between. The CDR3 runs to 14 residues. CDR3 nucleotide sequence: TGTGCCAGCGGGCGTTCCAGCTCCTACAATGAGCAGTTCTTC. This translates into CASGRSSSYNEQFF.

This rearrangement joins TRBV11-2 to TRBJ2-2, with 8 bases that match TRBD2. Germline values: CDR1 SGHAT, CDR2 FQNNGV. The CDR3 has 15 residues. V lost 4 bases and J lost 4; bases outside the gene matches: 5. Written as DNA, the CDR3 is TGTGCCAGCAGCTACACGAGCGGGGGCACCGGGGAGCTGTTTTTT. Translation: CASSYTSGGTGELFF.

This chain joins TRBV7-8 and TRBJ1-5; 7 nucleotides line up with TRBD1. The CDR3 totals 15 residues. Per the germline V gene, CDR1 is SGHVS and CDR2 is FQNEAQ. Germline trimming cut 1 base from V and 5 bases from J; bases unmatched to any gene: 5. Here the CDR3 reads CASSLGGGRDQPQHF. In DNA, the CDR3 is TGTGCCAGCAGCTTAGGAGGGGGCCGGGATCAGCCCCAGCATTTT.

The J gene is TRBJ2-1, the V gene TRBV27; D perhaps matches TRBD1 (6 bases). Trimming cost V 6 bases and J 0 bases, with 15 bases left between them. CDR1 MNHEY and CDR2 SMNVEV come from the germline V gene (reference sequence). The CDR3 runs 16 residues. The CDR3 protein is CASRPLGQSSYNEQFF. In nucleotides, the CDR3 is TGTGCCAGCAGACCCCTCGGACAGAGCTCCTACAATGAGCAGTTCTTC.

The chain recombines TRBV15 with TRBJ2-7; 13 bases line up with TRBD2. The CDR3 loop spans 18 amino acids. V lost 0 bases and J lost 6; bases outside the gene matches: 11. CDR1 and CDR2 from the germline V gene are LNHNV and YYDKDF (reference sequence). The CDR3 nucleotides are TGTGCCACCAGCAGAGAAACTAGCGGGAGGGCATCCGATCGCGAGCAGTACTTC. It yields the protein CATSRETSGRASDREQYF.

This clone has just a few counts. The rearrangement joins TRBV27 to TRBJ1-1; perhaps TRBD1 as D (6 bases). Germline values: CDR1 MNHEY, CDR2 SMNVEV (reference sequence). This CDR3 has 14 residues. V was pared by 5 bases and J by 4 bases, with 14 bases between. The CDR3 DNA is TGTGCCAGCAGTGTAAACAGGGCGAGCACTGAAGCTTTCTTT. Protein product: CASSVNRASTEAFF.

V gene TRBV5-1 combines with J gene TRBJ2-7; TRBD1 matches at 10 bases. V lost 0 bases and J lost 4; bases outside the gene matches: 4. This CDR3 region has 15 residues. Germline V CDR1 and CDR2: SGHRS, YFSETQ. CDR3 loop: CASSLGDRGLYEQYF. DNA of the CDR3: TGCGCCAGCAGCTTGGGGGACAGGGGACTATACGAGCAGTACTTC.

The chain recombines TRBV18 with TRBJ1-1, with 7 bases aligning to TRBD1. Unmatched junction bases numbered 3, after V lost 3 bases and J lost 5 bases. Germline CDR1 KGHSH, CDR2 LQKENI. The length of the CDR3 is 13 residues. The CDR3 sequence is CASSPSRGTEAFF. In DNA form, the CDR3 reads TGTGCCAGCTCACCGAGCAGGGGGACTGAAGCTTTCTTT.

V usage is TRBV5-4 and J usage is TRBJ1-6, with D perhaps matching TRBD1 (5 bases). V was trimmed by 2 bases and J by 9 bases, leaving 15 bases between them. CDR3 length: 15 amino acids. CDR1 SGHNT and CDR2 YYREEE come from the germline V gene (reference sequence). CDR3 in DNA: TGTGCCAGCAGCTTAAAAGGGGCTATGGGTTCACCCCTCCACTTT. It is translated as CASSLKGAMGSPLHF. The entire variable domain, with the rest obtained from reference TRBV5-4 and TRBJ1-6, is as follows: ETGVTQSPTHLIKTRGQQVTLRCSSQSGHNTVSWYQQALGQGPQFIFQYYREEENGRGNFPPRFSGLQFPNYSSELNVNALELDDSALYLCASSLKGAMGSPLHFGNGTRLTVT.

This chain uses TRBV7-9 with TRBJ1-2, with TRBD1 identical over 7 bases. The V gene end was trimmed by 4 bases and the J gene end by 3 bases; junction bases not matched to a gene: 11. Germline V gene lookup returns CDR1 SEHNR and CDR2 FQNEAQ (reference sequence). CDR3 length: 16 amino acids. CDR3 sequence reads: CASSSLADRAYYGYTF. The CDR3 bases are TGTGCCAGCAGCTCCCTCGCTGACAGGGCGTACTATGGCTACACCTTC. The whole variable domain, remainder taken from reference TRBV7-9 and TRBJ1-2, is DTGVSQNPRHKITKRGQNVTFRCDPISEHNRLYWYRQTLGQGPEFLTYFQNEAQLEKSRLLSDRFSAERPKGSFSTLEIQRTEQGDSAMYLCASSSLADRAYYGYTFGSGTRLTVV.

The chain couples TRBV13 to TRBJ2-3, with D possibly matching TRBD2 (5 bases). The CDR3 covers 15 residues. In germline, CDR1 is PRHDT, CDR2 FYEKMQ (reference sequence). V lost 1 base and J lost 0, with 8 bases in between. CDR3 sequence: CASSLAGKSTDTQYF. The DNA of the CDR3 is TGTGCCAGCAGCTTAGCGGGAAAAAGCACAGATACGCAGTATTTT.

This chain joins TRBV19 and TRBJ2-1; 15 positions match TRBD2. Trimming removed 5 bases from V and 10 bases from J; junction bases left unmatched: 15. CDR1 and CDR2 from the germline V gene are LNHDA and SQIVND (reference sequence). The length of the CDR3 is 18 residues. The CDR3 region is CASSRTSGGAGKRTEQFF. CDR3 DNA: TGTGCCAGTAGTCGGACTAGCGGGGGGGCCGGCAAGCGTACCGAGCAGTTCTTC. Full variable domain (missing parts from reference TRBV19 and TRBJ2-1): DGGITQSPKYLFRKEGQNVTLSCEQNLNHDAMYWYRQDPGQGLRLIYYSQIVNDFQKGDIAEGYSVSREKKESFPLTVTSAQKNPTAFYLCASSRTSGGAGKRTEQFFGPGTRLTVL.

The chain is built from TRBV19 and TRBJ1-2; the match to TRBD1 covers 7 bases. Germline CDR1 is LNHDA and CDR2 is SQIVND (reference sequence). V dropped 5 bases and J dropped 7; count of bases not matched to a gene: 4. CDR3 length: 12 residues. Written as DNA, the CDR3 is TGTGCCAGTAGTCTGAACAGGGGTGGCTACACCTTC. Residues: CASSLNRGGYTF.

This clone was counted a few times. The chain employs TRBV30 and TRBJ1-1; D is unclear. The germline V gene has CDR1 GTSNPN and CDR2 SVGIG (reference sequence). The CDR3 runs to 12 residues. The ends were cut back, 1 base at V and 12 bases at J, with 15 bases in the middle. CDR3 DNA: TGTGCCTGGAGTGAGTCCCAGATTATACCTTTCTTT. This encodes CAWSESQIIPFF.

The chain recombines TRBV9 with TRBJ1-4; D perhaps matches TRBD1 (5 bases). Trimming cost V 0 bases and J 8 bases, with 14 bases left between them. CDR1 is SGDLS, CDR2 YYNGEE, per germline. CDR3 length equals 15 residues. In DNA form, the CDR3 reads TGTGCCAGCAGCGTAGCTACAGGTTTTTACGAAAAACTGTTTTTT. This sequence encodes CASSVATGFYEKLFF. Full variable domain (remainder filled in from reference TRBV9 and TRBJ1-4): DSGVTQTPKHLITATGQRVTLRCSPRSGDLSVYWYQQSLDQGLQFLIQYYNGEERAKGNILERFSAQQFPDLHSELNLSSLELGDSALYFCASSVATGFYEKLFFGSGTQLSVL.